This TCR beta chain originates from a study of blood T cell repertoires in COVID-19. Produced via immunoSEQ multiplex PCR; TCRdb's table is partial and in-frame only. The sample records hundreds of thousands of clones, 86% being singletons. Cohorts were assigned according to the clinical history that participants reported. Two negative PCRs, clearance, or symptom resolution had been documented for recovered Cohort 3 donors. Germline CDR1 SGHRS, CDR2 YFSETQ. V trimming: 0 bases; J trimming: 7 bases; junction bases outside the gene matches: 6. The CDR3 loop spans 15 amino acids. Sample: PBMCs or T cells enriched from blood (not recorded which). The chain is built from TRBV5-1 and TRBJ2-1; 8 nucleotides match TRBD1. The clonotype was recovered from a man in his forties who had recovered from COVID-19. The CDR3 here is CASSLGQGARNEQFF. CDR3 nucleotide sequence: TGCGCCAGCAGCTTGGGTCAGGGGGCGAGAAATGAGCAGTTCTTC.